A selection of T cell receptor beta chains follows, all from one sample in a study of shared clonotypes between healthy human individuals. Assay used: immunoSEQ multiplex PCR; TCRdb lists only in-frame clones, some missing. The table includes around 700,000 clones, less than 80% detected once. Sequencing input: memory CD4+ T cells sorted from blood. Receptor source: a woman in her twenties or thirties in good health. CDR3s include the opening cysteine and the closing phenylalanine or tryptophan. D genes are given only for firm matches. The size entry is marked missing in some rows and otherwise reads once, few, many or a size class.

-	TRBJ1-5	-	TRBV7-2	TGTGCCAGCAGATCGACGGTGTATAGCAATCAGCCCCAGCATTTT	CASRSTVYSNQPQHF
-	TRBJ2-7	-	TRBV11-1	TGTGCCAGCAGTCCCTCGGCGACGGGACGATCCGAGCAGTACTTC	CASSPSATGRSEQYF
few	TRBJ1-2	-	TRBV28	TGTGCCAGCAGTAGACACCGAAACTATGGCTACACCTTC	CASSRHRNYGYTF
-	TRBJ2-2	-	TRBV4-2	TGTGCCAGCAGCCAATCCTCGGAGGGGACCGGGGAGCTGTTTTTT	CASSQSSEGTGELFF
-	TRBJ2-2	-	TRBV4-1	TGCGCCAGCAGCCAAGACCCCCCGGACAGCGGAGACGGGGAGCTGTTTTTT	CASSQDPPDSGDGELFF
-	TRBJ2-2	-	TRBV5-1	TGCGCCAGCAGCTCTGTATCGGCCGGGGAGCTGTTTTTT	CASSSVSAGELFF
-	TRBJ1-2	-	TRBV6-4	TGTGCCAGCAGTGACTCTACACTGGGCGGCTACACCTTC	CASSDSTLGGYTF
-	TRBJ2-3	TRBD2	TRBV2	TGTGCCAGAATGGGGCTAGCGGCTGCCAATACGCAGTATTTT	CARMGLAAANTQYF
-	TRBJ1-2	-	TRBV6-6	TGTGCCAGCAGTTACTCGTCAGGTAGAGGCTACACCTTC	CASSYSSGRGYTF
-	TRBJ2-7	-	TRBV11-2	TGTGCCAGCAGCTTACCTAGCTTCCCTTCCGAGCAGTACTTC	CASSLPSFPSEQYF
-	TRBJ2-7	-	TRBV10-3	TGTGCCATCAGTGCTATACCCTCGAGGAACGAGCAGTACTTC	CAISAIPSRNEQYF
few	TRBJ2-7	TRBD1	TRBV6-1	TGTGCCAGCAGCCCTATCGACAGGGTCTACGAGCAGTACTTC	CASSPIDRVYEQYF
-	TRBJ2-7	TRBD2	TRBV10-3	TGTGCCGCTAGCGGGAGGGCCGGGGAGCAGTACTTC	CAASGRAGEQYF
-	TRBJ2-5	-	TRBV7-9	TGTGCCAGCAGCTTAGTAATGGGGTGGACAGACAAGGAGACCCAGTACTTC	CASSLVMGWTDKETQYF
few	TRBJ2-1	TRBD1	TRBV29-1	TGCAGCGTCCGACAGGGGGCTAATGAGCAGTTCTTC	CSVRQGANEQFF
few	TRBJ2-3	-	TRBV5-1	TGCGCCAGTCAGGGGTCCAGGAGGGATACGCAGTATTTT	CASQGSRRDTQYF
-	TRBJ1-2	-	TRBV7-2	TGTGCCAGCAGCTTATTTCTGGATTACTATGGCTACACCTTC	CASSLFLDYYGYTF
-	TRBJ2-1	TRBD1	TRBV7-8	TGTGCCAGCAGCTCGAATTCAGGGGGGACAGGGTACAATGAGCAGTTCTTC	CASSSNSGGTGYNEQFF
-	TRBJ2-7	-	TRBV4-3	TGCGCCAGCAGCCAAGAGCGGGGGCTACCTTCCTCCGAGCAGTACTTC	CASSQERGLPSSEQYF
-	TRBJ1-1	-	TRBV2	TGTGCCAGCAGTGGCGACCCCCTGGGGAACACTGAAGCTTTCTTT	CASSGDPLGNTEAFF
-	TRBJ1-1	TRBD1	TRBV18	TGTGCCAGCTCGACAGGGGGAGCGAGGACTGAAGCTTTCTTT	CASSTGGARTEAFF
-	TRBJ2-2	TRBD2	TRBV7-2	TGTGCCAGCAGCCACCCTAGCGGGGGGGTGGGCACCGGGGAGCTGTTTTTT	CASSHPSGGVGTGELFF
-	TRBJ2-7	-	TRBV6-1	TGTGCCAGCAGGGGGCGGTTCACACCACTATACGAGCAGTACTTC	CASRGRFTPLYEQYF
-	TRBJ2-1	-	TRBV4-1	TGCGCCAGCAGCCAAGTCTATCGTATAGGGGGGACCGTCGTTTACAATGAGCAGTTCTTC	CASSQVYRIGGTVVYNEQFF
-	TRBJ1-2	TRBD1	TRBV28	TGTGCCAGCAGTTCCCCGGACAGGGGATATATCTATGGCTACACCTTC	CASSSPDRGYIYGYTF